Reported below is one T cell receptor (beta chain). The antigen remains undetermined. The data derive from a study of identical twins. V dropped 0 bases and J dropped 1 base, with 15 bases sitting between them. There are 17 residues in the CDR3. The germline CDR1 and CDR2 sequences are LGHDT and YNNKEL (reference sequence). The study's findings and limits: Insertions ran lower in abundant cord blood beta clonotypes, though not in memory repertoires.

TCRdb used MiXCR to reprocess the 5' RACE reads, holding one entry per CDR3 protein. The sample lists under 250,000 distinct CDR3 sequences, 7.5% occurring once. The same data also contributed to another study, on yellow fever vaccine responses in identical twins.

The rearrangement links TRBV3-1 to TRBJ1-1; a weak D match, TRBD1 (5 bases). The origin of this receptor is a young woman in good health. The sequenced sample was CD8+ T cells sorted from blood. CDR3 coding DNA: TGTGCCAGCAGCCAAGACGGGGCAGGCTCGGGGAACACTGAAGCTTTCTTT. It yields the protein CASSQDGAGSGNTEAFF.